This is a list of T cell receptor beta chains from one sample in a study of blood T cell repertoires in COVID-19. Generated by immunoSEQ multiplex PCR, the TCRdb table keeps only in-frame clones and is missing some. The table has 400,000 or so clones, over 75% seen once. Sequencing was carried out using PBMCs or T cells enriched from blood (not recorded which). The receptor source for this set is a man aged 40-49 years in a cohort exposed to, infected with or recovered from COVID-19 (not recorded which). Both conserved end residues are part of each CDR3.

V: TRBV30
J: TRBJ2-1
CDR3: CAWMLAYEQFF

V: TRBV2
J: TRBJ2-1
CDR3: CASRDGQGADEQFF

V: TRBV28
J: TRBJ2-1
CDR3: CASSPSGGYYNEQFF

V: TRBV11-2
J: TRBJ2-2
CDR3: CASSQIQGPTGELFF

V: TRBV2
J: TRBJ1-5
CDR3: CASSEGQNQPQHF

V: TRBV6-4
J: TRBJ2-3
CDR3: CASSDALSGATDTQYF

V: TRBV30
J: TRBJ1-6
CDR3: CAWSWGGTRRQSPLHF

V: TRBV5-1
J: TRBJ1-4
CDR3: CASSLGTTTNEKLFF

V: TRBV5-4
J: TRBJ2-5
CDR3: CASSLRGREETQYF

V: TRBV11-2
J: TRBJ1-1
CDR3: CASSFGLPGVGRNTEAFF

V: TRBV19
J: TRBJ1-5
CDR3: CASSIVGELQPQHF

V: TRBV7-9
J: TRBJ2-1
CDR3: CASRPRAAGVVNEQFF

V: TRBV5-1
J: TRBJ2-1
CDR3: CASRQGVGNEQFF